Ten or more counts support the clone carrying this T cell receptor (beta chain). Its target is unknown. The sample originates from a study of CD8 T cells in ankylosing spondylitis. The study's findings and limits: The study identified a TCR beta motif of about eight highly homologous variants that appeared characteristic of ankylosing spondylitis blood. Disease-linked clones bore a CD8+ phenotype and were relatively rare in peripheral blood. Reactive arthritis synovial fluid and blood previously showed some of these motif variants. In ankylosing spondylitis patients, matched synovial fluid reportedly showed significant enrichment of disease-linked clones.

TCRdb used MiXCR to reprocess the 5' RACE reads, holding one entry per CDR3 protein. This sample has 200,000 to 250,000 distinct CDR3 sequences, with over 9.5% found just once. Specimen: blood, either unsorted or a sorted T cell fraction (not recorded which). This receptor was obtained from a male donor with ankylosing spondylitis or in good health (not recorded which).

Here the CDR3 DNA reads TGTGCCAGCAGACCTACAGGGGGCCAGGGTCAGCCCCAGCATTTT. Its protein product is CASRPTGGQGQPQHF. The rearrangement joins TRBV6-1 to TRBJ1-5; 9 positions agree with TRBD1. This CDR3 is 15 amino acids long. CDR1 MNHNS and CDR2 SASEGT come from the germline V gene. V trimming: 6 bases; J trimming: 6 bases; junction bases outside the gene matches: 9.